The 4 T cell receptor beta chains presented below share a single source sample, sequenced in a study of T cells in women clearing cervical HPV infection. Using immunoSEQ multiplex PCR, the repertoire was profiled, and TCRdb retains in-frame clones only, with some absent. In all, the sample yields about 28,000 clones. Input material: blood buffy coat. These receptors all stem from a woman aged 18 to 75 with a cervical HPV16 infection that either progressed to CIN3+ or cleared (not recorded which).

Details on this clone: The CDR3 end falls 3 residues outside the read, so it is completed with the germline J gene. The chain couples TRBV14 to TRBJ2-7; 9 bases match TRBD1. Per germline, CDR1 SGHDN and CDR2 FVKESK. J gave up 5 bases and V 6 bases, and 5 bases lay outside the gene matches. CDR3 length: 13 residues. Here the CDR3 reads CASRSTGGNEQYF. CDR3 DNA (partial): TGTGCCAGCAGATCGACAGGGGGGAACGAG.

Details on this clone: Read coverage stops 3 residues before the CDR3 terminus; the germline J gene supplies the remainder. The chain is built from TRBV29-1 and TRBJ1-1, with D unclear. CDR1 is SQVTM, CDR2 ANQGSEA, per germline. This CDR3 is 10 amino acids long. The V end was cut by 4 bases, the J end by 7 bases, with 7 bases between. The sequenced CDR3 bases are TGCAGCGTTGGAATCGGTGAA. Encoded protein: CSVGIGE. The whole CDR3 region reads CSVGIGEAFF. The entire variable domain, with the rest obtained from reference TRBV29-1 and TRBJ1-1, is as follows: SAVISQKPSRDICQRGTSLTIQCQVDSQVTMMFWYRQQPGQSLTLIATANQGSEATYESGFVIDKFPISRPNLTFSTLTVSNMSPEDSSIYLCSVGIGEAFFGQGTRLTVV.

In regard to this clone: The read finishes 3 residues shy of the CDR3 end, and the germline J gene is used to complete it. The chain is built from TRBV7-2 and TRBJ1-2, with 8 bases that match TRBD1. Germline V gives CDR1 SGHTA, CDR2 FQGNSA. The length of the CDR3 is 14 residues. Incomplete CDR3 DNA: TGTGCCAGCAGCCCCCAGGGGGCGCGTCAGAGC. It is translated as CASSPQGARQS. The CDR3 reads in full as CASSPQGARQSYTF.

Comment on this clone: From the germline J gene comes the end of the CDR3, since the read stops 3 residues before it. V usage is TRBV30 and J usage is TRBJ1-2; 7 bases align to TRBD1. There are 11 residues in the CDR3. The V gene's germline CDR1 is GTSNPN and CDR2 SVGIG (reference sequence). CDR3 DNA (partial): TGTGCCTGGAGACCACAGGGGAGC. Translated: CAWRPQGS. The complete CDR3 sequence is CAWRPQGSYTF.